A selection of T cell receptor beta chains follows, all from one sample in a study of cytomegalovirus exposure and HLA in healthy donors. Repertoires were generated with immunoSEQ multiplex PCR, while TCRdb's copy carries only in-frame clones and drops some. The repertoire has about 130,000 clones, roughly four fifths of them found once; the top ten carry roughly 1.9%. Sequencing used PBMCs. The receptors stem from a woman in her forties or fifties in good health and CMV-seronegative. Both conserved end residues are part of each CDR3. Fields, in order: V gene, CDR3 protein.

>TRBV28
CASSTGTSATYEQYF
>TRBV4-3
CASSQGTGRRAGGSYEQYF
>TRBV2
CASSERGNQETQYF
>TRBV2
CASSPDRSQETQYF
>TRBV15
CATSGTGTEQFF
>TRBV9
CASSPVAGVGGELFF
>TRBV5-8
CASSLGTSREQFF
>TRBV29-1
CSAQTGSSYEQYF
>TRBV27
CASSLSRGGMRMNTEAFF
>TRBV9
CASSASRGGRVNPNRSGANVLTF
>TRBV30
CAWSRTKGSNQPQHF
>TRBV9
CASSVPGGGYTF
>TRBV5-6
CASSFTGQPNYGYTF
>TRBV6-6
CASTLTGELFF
>TRBV27
CASSLSAGTGNTEAFF